The 26 T cell receptor beta chains listed next were all sequenced from one sample in a study of spatial heterogeneity in lung cancer. The time point was: blood at routine non-recurrence follow-up after resection. TCRdb reprocessed the 5' RACE reads via MiXCR and lists one record per CDR3 protein. The profile shows 25,000 to 35,000 distinct CDR3 sequences, over 9.5% of them singletons. This material consisted of PBMCs, taken at follow-up. Receptors were obtained from a female donor with early-stage non-small cell lung cancer.

This clonotype has more than one count but fewer than ten. The V gene is TRBV9, the J gene TRBJ2-3; D is undetermined. The CDR3 is 15 amino acids. Germline CDR1 reads SGDLS; CDR2 reads YYNGEE. Trimming removed 4 bases from V and 2 bases from J, with 14 bases in between. This chain's CDR3 is CASSRDRVDTDTQYF. In nucleotides, the CDR3 is TGTGCCAGCAGCCGAGATCGTGTGGACACAGATACGCAGTATTTT.

Judged by abundance, this clonotype is medium-sized (0.01 to 0.1%). V and J are TRBV7-2 and TRBJ1-1; TRBD1 matches at 8 bases. Germline values: CDR1 SGHTA, CDR2 FQGNSA. V shed 5 bases, J shed 3 bases, and the junction held 5 bases outside the gene matches. This CDR3 is built from 14 residues. In DNA form, the CDR3 reads TGTGCCAGCAGCCCCACAGGGGGTCACACTGAAGCTTTCTTT. The encoded protein is CASSPTGGHTEAFF.

The chain carries TRBV7-2 and TRBJ2-3; D is perhaps TRBD2 (6 bases). With 3 bases removed from V and 3 bases from J, the gap between germline ends came to 13 bases. The CDR3 is 15 amino acids. The V gene's germline CDR1 is SGHTA and CDR2 FQGNSA. The CDR3 sequence: CASSLLNGLTDTQYF. The CDR3 nucleotides read TGTGCCAGCAGCTTGCTTAACGGACTAACAGATACGCAGTATTTT.

This clonotype was picked up many times. J is TRBJ2-1 and V is TRBV7-6; 9 nucleotides match TRBD2. The germline V gene encodes CDR1 SGHVS and CDR2 FNYEAQ. Unmatched junction bases numbered 8, after V lost 3 bases and J lost 8 bases. This CDR3 has 15 amino acids. DNA of the CDR3: TGTGCCAGCAGCTTCGGCGGGGGGGATATGGATGAGCAGTTCTTC. This sequence encodes CASSFGGGDMDEQFF.

This clonotype was recorded at least ten times. This chain links TRBV12-3 or TRBV12-4 with TRBJ1-6; 7 positions agree with TRBD1. CDR3 length equals 15 residues. Trimming removed 6 bases from V and 5 bases from J; junction bases left unmatched: 7. DNA of the CDR3: TGTGCCAGCAGGAACAGGGGAACTAATAATTCACCCCTCCACTTT. Translating gives CASRNRGTNNSPLHF.

This clonotype has a count of ten or more. The chain carries TRBV4-3 and TRBJ2-2; D gene ambiguous. V shed 0 bases and J shed 5 bases, with 4 bases lying between them. Germline values: CDR1 LGHNA, CDR2 YSLEER. The CDR3 sequence is 13 residues long. CDR3 coding DNA: TGCGCCAGCAGCCAAGACGGGACCGGGGAGCTGTTTTTT. Residues: CASSQDGTGELFF.

The V gene is TRBV28, the J gene TRBJ1-1; D call uncertain. The CDR3 sequence is 12 residues long. Trimming took off 9 bases at V and 0 bases at J, with 8 bases between the two ends. Germline CDR1 MDHEN, CDR2 SYDVKM. CDR3 residues: CASKGMNTEAFF. Written as DNA, the CDR3 is TGTGCCAGTAAAGGGATGAACACTGAAGCTTTCTTT.

This clonotype was recorded at least ten times. The V gene is TRBV7-9, the J gene TRBJ2-2, with D perhaps assigned TRBD1 or TRBD2 (5 bases each). From germline, CDR1 is SEHNR and CDR2 FQNEAQ (reference sequence). The CDR3 sequence is 17 residues long. Trimming shortened V by 4 bases and J by 2 bases, and 17 bases separated the two germline ends. The CDR3 loop is CASSSPLRGINTGELFF. In DNA form, the CDR3 reads TGTGCCAGCAGCTCCCCGTTGAGGGGAATCAACACCGGGGAGCTGTTTTTT.

The rearrangement links TRBV7-9 to TRBJ2-7; no reliable D call. This CDR3 is 12 amino acids long. Germline V gene lookup returns CDR1 SEHNR and CDR2 FQNEAQ (reference sequence). The V end lost 4 bases, the J end lost 3 bases, and 7 bases lay between the germline ends. The CDR3 loop is CASSSIDYEQYF. The CDR3, as DNA: TGTGCCAGCAGCTCCATCGACTACGAGCAGTACTTC.

The chain is built from TRBV4-3 and TRBJ2-5; D tentatively fits TRBD1 or TRBD2 (5 bases each). This CDR3 spans 15 amino acids. The ends were cut back, 2 bases at V and 5 bases at J, with 15 bases in the middle. The germline V gene encodes CDR1 LGHNA and CDR2 YSLEER. CDR3 sequence: CASSQSPGPRETQYF. CDR3 coding DNA: TGCGCCAGCAGCCAATCCCCGGGGCCTCGGGAGACCCAGTACTTC.

This clonotype was observed a few times. The chain recombines TRBV5-1 with TRBJ2-7; 8 nucleotides agree with TRBD1. With 4 bases clipped from V and 5 bases from J, the junction kept 11 bases outside the gene matches. The V gene's germline CDR1 is SGHRS and CDR2 YFSETQ. The CDR3 sequence is 15 residues long. DNA for the CDR3: TGCGCCAGCAGCCCGGGCCCGGGACAGGAGAACGAGCAGTACTTC. It encodes CASSPGPGQENEQYF.

This clonotype has just a few counts. The chain combines TRBV15 with TRBJ2-5; 11 nucleotides align to TRBD1. Germline CDR1 and CDR2: LNHNV and YYDKDF (reference sequence). The CDR3 runs 14 residues. The V gene end was trimmed by 9 bases and the J gene end by 3 bases; junction bases not matched to a gene: 6. CDR3 residues: CATKGQGAKETQYF. For the CDR3, the DNA is TGTGCCACAAAAGGACAGGGGGCGAAAGAGACCCAGTACTTC.

Remarks on this clonotype: This may come from a read error, since a much larger clone is one base off. The chain employs TRBV6-2 or TRBV6-3 and TRBJ2-2, with 7 positions matching TRBD2. This CDR3 comprises 15 residues. Germline V gene lookup returns CDR1 MNHEY and CDR2 SVGEGT. CDR3 protein: CASSGSRGNIGELFF. The CDR3, as DNA: TGTGCCAGCAGTGGATCGCGGGGGAACATCGGGGAGCTGTTTTTT.

This clonotype has ten or more counts. The V gene is TRBV28, the J gene TRBJ2-5; D remains unclear. Trimming shortened V by 3 bases and J by 1 base, and 12 bases separated the two germline ends. The CDR3 spans 15 residues. The germline V gene has CDR1 MDHEN and CDR2 SYDVKM. CDR3 nucleotides: TGTGCCAGCAGTTTCCGTCGGACGTTCCAAGAGACCCAGTACTTC. Residues: CASSFRRTFQETQYF.

CDR3 loop: CASSRNRDRDTEAFF. The CDR3, as DNA: TGTGCCAGCAGCCGGAACCGGGACAGGGACACTGAAGCTTTCTTT. The V gene is TRBV3-1, the J gene TRBJ1-1, with 9 bases fitting TRBD1. Per the germline V gene, CDR1 is LGHDT and CDR2 is YNNKEL (reference sequence). CDR3 length equals 15 residues. With 4 bases clipped from V and 3 bases from J, the junction kept 6 bases outside the gene matches.

This clonotype was observed a few times. The rearrangement links TRBV6-1 to TRBJ1-4, with a tentative D call TRBD1 (5 bases). The CDR3 loop spans 14 amino acids. V shed 1 base and J shed 8 bases, with 11 bases lying between them. Germline V gene data show CDR1 as MNHNS and CDR2 as SASEGT. The CDR3 region has the DNA TGTGCCAGCAGTGAAGAGTGGTGGGACGAAAAACTGTTTTTT. Translated, it gives CASSEEWWDEKLFF.

This clonotype was seen more than once but under ten times. The CDR3 spells CASSLDPDIEAFF. Written as DNA, the CDR3 is TGTGCCAGCAGCTTAGATCCGGACATTGAAGCTTTCTTT. The chain has TRBV7-9 and TRBJ1-1, with D possibly being TRBD1 (5 bases). With 1 base removed from V and 7 bases from J, the gap between germline ends came to 10 bases. CDR1 and CDR2 (germline): SEHNR, FQNEAQ (reference sequence). The CDR3 covers 13 residues.

The V call is TRBV12-3 or TRBV12-4, the J call TRBJ2-3, with 7 bases matching TRBD1. V lost 1 base to trimming and J lost 7 bases; unmatched junction nucleotides: 5. The CDR3 consists of 14 residues. CDR3 bases: TGTGCCAGCAGTTTAGACAGGGGAGCGCATACGCAGTATTTT. Its protein product is CASSLDRGAHTQYF.

This clonotype has more than one count but fewer than ten. The chain is built from TRBV19 and TRBJ2-6; no definite D call. V was pared by 2 bases and J by 0 bases, with 14 bases between. Germline V lookup: CDR1 LNHDA, CDR2 SQIVND (reference sequence). The CDR3 is 18 residues long. CDR3 residues: CASSITGQRGSGANVLTF. In DNA form, the CDR3 reads TGTGCCAGTAGTATAACCGGCCAGAGAGGCTCTGGGGCCAACGTCCTGACTTTC.

This clonotype came up a few times. The chain joins TRBV2 to TRBJ2-7; D may be TRBD2 (6 bases). This CDR3 spans 10 amino acids. V lost 8 bases to trimming and J lost 7 bases, with 9 bases between them. CDR1 and CDR2 (germline): SNHLY, FYNNEI. This CDR3 is CASVGSEQYF. The CDR3 DNA follows: TGTGCCAGCGTCGGGAGTGAGCAGTACTTC.

This clonotype was detected ten times or more. The rearrangement joins TRBV24-1 to TRBJ1-1; D remains unclear. Germline CDR1 and CDR2: KGHDR and SFDVKD. This CDR3 contains 13 residues. V lost 5 bases and J lost 1, with 7 bases in between. The CDR3 nucleotides read TGTGCCACCAGTGGGCAGCGGAACACTGAAGCTTTCTTT. Translating gives CATSGQRNTEAFF.

The table lists this clonotype with a few counts. V gene TRBV4-1 combines with J gene TRBJ2-7; unclear D gene. Germline loops: CDR1 MGHRA, CDR2 YSYEKL. This CDR3 spans 16 amino acids. The V end was cut by 2 bases, the J end by 5 bases, with 19 bases between. CDR3 protein: CASSQLHMVVVHEQYF. The CDR3, as DNA: TGCGCCAGCAGCCAATTGCATATGGTGGTAGTCCACGAGCAGTACTTC.

This clonotype was observed a few times. The V gene is TRBV28, the J gene TRBJ2-2; TRBD1 is a possible D gene (5 bases). Trimming pared 6 bases from V and 8 bases from J, leaving 13 bases between. Per germline, CDR1 MDHEN and CDR2 SYDVKM. The CDR3 covers 13 residues. The DNA for the CDR3 is TGTGCCAGCAGCCAGCAGGGATCAGGGGAGCTGTTTTTT. Translated, it gives CASSQQGSGELFF.

This clonotype was detected many times. V is TRBV15 and J is TRBJ1-1, with 7 positions matching TRBD1. CDR3 length equals 14 residues. V was pared by 1 base and J by 4 bases, with 3 bases of the junction left unmatched. The V gene's germline CDR1 is LNHNV and CDR2 YYDKDF (reference sequence). This chain's CDR3 is CATSRVAGGTEAFF. The CDR3, as DNA: TGTGCCACCAGCAGAGTCGCAGGGGGCACTGAAGCTTTCTTT.

Only one count was recorded for this clonotype. A read error is possible here, since a much larger clone lies one base away. This chain uses TRBV11-1 with TRBJ2-7; 7 bases match TRBD2. The CDR3 consists of 15 residues. From germline, CDR1 is SGHAT and CDR2 FQDESV (reference sequence). The DNA of the CDR3 is TGTGCCAACAGCTCCTCCACTAGCGTGGCCTACGAGCAGTACTTC. Amino acid sequence: CANSSSTSVAYEQYF.

This chain connects TRBV29-1 to TRBJ2-1, with a tentative D call TRBD2 (6 bases). V was clipped by 7 bases and J by 6 bases, with 16 bases between them. Germline lookup yields CDR1 SQVTM and CDR2 ANQGSEA. CDR3 length equals 13 residues. The CDR3 loop reads CSAGEAVTNEQFF. The DNA of the CDR3 is TGCAGCGCGGGGGAGGCAGTTACCAATGAGCAGTTCTTC.